This T cell receptor beta chain was found in a study of TIL therapy for anti-PD-1-resistant metastatic lung cancer. This was the immunoSEQ v3 assay. TCRdb keeps only in-frame clones here, not all; method: immunoSEQ multiplex PCR. The sample holds roughly 92,000 clones; under 70% are singletons and the top ten take approximately 11%. From germline, CDR1 is SEHNR and CDR2 FQNEAQ (reference sequence). This CDR3 contains 12 residues. V shed 5 bases and J shed 1 base, with 6 bases lying between them. Time point here: pre-treatment sample, taken before nivolumab and TIL therapy. Pleural nodules or supraclavicular lymph nodes made up most of the excised metastases sampled. With regard to this clone: Its antigen remains unidentified.

Regarding the study as a whole: Compared with baseline intratumoral T cells, expanded TIL cultures were more clonal and less diverse (roughly 6.3% vs 31%).

The sequence was obtained from a person between 30 and 79 years old with non-small cell lung cancer. V is TRBV7-9 and J is TRBJ2-7; D is unresolved. The sequencing used tumor tissue, collected at baseline. CDR3: CASSTVSYEQYF. The CDR3 nucleotides are TGTGCCAGCAGCACTGTTTCCTACGAGCAGTACTTC.